The present T cell receptor beta chain was sequenced within a study of shared clonotypes between healthy human individuals. Within Nashville, Tennessee resided all donors, each a Caucasian adult. This clone appeared many times. At the deep level, the assay was run. Assay: immunoSEQ multiplex PCR; the TCRdb copy retains only in-frame clones and omits some. The table includes 550,000 to 700,000 clones, 73% detected once. Germline V gene sequence: CDR1 SQVTM, CDR2 ANQGSEA. V dropped 6 bases and J dropped 5; count of bases not matched to a gene: 10. This CDR3 is 15 amino acids long. V gene TRBV29-1 combines with J gene TRBJ1-4, with 9 bases matching TRBD1. The sample comprised memory CD4+ T cells sorted from blood. As to subset: CD45RA-negative fraction. The sequence came from a woman in her thirties in good health. The CDR3 DNA is TGCAGCGTGCGTAGACCGGGACAGGGAAATGAAAAACTGTTTTTT. It codes for CSVRRPGQGNEKLFF.